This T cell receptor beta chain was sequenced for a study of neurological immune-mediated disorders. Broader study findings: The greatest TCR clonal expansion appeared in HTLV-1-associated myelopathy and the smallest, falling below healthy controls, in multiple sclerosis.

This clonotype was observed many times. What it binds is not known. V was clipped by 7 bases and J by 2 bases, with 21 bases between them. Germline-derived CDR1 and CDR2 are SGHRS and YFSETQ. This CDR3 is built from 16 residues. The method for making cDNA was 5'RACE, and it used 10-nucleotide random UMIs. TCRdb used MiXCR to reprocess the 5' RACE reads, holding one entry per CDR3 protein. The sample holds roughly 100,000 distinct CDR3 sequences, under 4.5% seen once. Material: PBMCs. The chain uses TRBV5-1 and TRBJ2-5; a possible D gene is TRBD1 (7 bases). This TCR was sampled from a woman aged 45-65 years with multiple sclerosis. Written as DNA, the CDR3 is TGCGCCAGCGGTACGGGGGACAGAGAATTACAAGAGACCCAGTACTTC. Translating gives CASGTGDRELQETQYF.